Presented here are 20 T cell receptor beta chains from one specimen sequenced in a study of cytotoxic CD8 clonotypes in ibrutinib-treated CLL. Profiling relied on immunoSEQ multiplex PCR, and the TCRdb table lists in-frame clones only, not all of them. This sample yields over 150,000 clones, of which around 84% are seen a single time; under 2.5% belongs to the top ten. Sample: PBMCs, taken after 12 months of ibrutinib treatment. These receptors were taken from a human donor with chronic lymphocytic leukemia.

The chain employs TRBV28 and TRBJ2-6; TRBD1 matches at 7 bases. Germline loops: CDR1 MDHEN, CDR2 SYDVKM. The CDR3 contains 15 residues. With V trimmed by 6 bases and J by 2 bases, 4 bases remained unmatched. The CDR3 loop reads CASRPGTAGANVLTF. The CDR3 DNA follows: TGTGCCAGCAGACCGGGGACAGCTGGGGCCAACGTCCTGACTTTC. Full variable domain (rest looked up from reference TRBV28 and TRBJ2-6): DVKVTQSSRYLVKRTGEKVFLECVQDMDHENMFWYRQDPGLGLRLIYFSYDVKMKEKGDIPEGYSVSREKKERFSLILESASTNQTSMYLCASRPGTAGANVLTFGAGSRLTVL.

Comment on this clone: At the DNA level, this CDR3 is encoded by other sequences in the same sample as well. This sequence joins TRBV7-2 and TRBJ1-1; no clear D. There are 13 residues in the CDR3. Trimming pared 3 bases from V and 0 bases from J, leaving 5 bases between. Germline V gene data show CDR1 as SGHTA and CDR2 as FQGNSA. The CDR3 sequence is CASSLQLNTEAFF. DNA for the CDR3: TGTGCCAGCAGCTTGCAGTTGAACACTGAAGCTTTCTTT.

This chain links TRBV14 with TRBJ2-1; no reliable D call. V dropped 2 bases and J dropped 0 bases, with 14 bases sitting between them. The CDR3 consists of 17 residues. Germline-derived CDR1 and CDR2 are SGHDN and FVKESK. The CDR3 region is CASSQRFLRDSYNEQFF. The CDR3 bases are TGTGCCAGCAGCCAACGCTTTCTTAGAGACTCCTACAATGAGCAGTTCTTC. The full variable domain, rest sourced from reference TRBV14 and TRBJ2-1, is EAGVTQFPSHSVIEKGQTVTLRCDPISGHDNLYWYRRVMGKEIKFLLHFVKESKQDESGMPNNRFLAERTGGTYSTLKVQPAELEDSGVYFCASSQRFLRDSYNEQFFGPGTRLTVL.

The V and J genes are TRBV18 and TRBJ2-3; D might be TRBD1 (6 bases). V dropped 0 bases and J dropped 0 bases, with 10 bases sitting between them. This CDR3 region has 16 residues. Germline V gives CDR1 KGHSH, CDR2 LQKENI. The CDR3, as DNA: TGTGCCAGCTCACCACCGGCAGGGGCGAGCACAGATACGCAGTATTTT. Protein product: CASSPPAGASTDTQYF.

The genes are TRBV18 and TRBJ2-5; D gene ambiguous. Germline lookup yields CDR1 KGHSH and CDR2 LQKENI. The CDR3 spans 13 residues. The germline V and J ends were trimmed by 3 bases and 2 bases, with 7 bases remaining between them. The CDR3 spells CASSPLAQETQYF. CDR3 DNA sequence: TGTGCCAGCTCACCTTTAGCACAAGAGACCCAGTACTTC.

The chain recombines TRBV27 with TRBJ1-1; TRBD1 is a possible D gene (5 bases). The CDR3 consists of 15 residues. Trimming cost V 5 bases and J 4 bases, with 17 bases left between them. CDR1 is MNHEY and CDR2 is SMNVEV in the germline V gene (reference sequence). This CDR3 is CASSSDARVVTEAFF. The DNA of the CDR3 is TGTGCCAGCAGTAGTGACGCCAGGGTGGTCACTGAAGCTTTCTTT.

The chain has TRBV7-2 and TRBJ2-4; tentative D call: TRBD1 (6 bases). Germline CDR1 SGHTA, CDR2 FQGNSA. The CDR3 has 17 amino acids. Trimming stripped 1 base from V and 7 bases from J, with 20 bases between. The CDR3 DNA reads TGTGCCAGCAGCTTAGGGTTCCGGGACAATCCTTTGAACATTCAGTACTTC. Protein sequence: CASSLGFRDNPLNIQYF.

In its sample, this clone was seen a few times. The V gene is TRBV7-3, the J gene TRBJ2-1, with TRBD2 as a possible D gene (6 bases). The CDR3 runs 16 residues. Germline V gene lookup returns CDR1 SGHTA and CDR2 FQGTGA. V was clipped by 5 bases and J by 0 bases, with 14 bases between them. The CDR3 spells CASSPPSASSYNEQFF. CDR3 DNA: TGTGCCAGCAGCCCACCTAGCGCTAGCTCCTACAATGAGCAGTTCTTC.

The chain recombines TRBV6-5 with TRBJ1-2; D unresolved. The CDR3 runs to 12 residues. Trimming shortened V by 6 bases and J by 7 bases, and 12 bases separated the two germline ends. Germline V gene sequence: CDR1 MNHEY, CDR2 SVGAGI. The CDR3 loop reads CASRSEPGGYTF. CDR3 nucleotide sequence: TGTGCCAGCAGGTCGGAACCCGGTGGCTACACCTTC.

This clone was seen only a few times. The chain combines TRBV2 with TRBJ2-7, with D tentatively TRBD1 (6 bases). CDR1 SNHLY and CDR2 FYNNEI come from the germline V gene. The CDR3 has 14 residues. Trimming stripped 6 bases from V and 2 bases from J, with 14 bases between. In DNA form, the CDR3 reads TGTGCCAGCAGGCCCCGAAGGACAGCCTACGAGCAGTACTTC. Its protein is CASRPRRTAYEQYF. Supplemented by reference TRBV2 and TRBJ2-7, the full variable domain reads EPEVTQTPSHQVTQMGQEVILRCVPISNHLYFYWYRQILGQKVEFLVSFYNNEISEKSEIFDDQFSVERPDGSNFTLKIRSTKLEDSAMYFCASRPRRTAYEQYFGPGTRLTVT.

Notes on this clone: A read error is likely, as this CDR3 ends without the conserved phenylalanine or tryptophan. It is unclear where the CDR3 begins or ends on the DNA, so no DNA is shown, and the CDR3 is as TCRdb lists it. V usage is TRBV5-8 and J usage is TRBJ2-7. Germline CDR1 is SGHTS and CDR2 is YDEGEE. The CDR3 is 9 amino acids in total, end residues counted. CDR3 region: CASSPDGLG.

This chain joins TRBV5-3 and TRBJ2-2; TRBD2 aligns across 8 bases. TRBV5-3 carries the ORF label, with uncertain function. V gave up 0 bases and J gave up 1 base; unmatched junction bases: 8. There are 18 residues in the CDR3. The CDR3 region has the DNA TGTGCCAGAAGCTTGGCGGCGGGAGGTTATGGGAACACCGGGGAGCTGTTTTTT. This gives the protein CARSLAAGGYGNTGELFF.

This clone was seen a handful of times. CDR3 amino acids: CASSEGTSGRSMEQFF. The CDR3 DNA reads as TGTGCCAGCAGTGAGGGGACTAGCGGGAGGAGTATGGAGCAGTTCTTC. The genes are TRBV6-4 and TRBJ2-1, with 15 bases matching TRBD2. Germline lookup yields CDR1 MRHNA and CDR2 SNTAGT. This CDR3 is built from 16 residues. The junction had 7 bases not matched to a gene; V was cut back by 3 bases and J by 10 bases.

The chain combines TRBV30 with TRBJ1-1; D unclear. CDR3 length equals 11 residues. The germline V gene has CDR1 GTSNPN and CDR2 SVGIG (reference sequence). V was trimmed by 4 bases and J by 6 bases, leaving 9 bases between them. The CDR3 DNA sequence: TGTGCCTGGATCGAGGGAGCTGAAGCTTTCTTT. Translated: CAWIEGAEAFF.

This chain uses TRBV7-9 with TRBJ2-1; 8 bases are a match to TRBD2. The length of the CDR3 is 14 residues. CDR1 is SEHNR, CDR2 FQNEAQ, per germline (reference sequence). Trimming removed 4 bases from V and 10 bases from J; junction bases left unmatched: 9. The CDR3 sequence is CASSSTSASREQFF. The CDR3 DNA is TGTGCCAGCAGCTCGACTAGCGCTTCAAGGGAGCAGTTCTTC.

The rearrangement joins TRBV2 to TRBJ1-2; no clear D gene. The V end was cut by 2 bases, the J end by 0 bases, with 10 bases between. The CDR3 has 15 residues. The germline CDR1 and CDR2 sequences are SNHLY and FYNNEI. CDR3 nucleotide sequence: TGTGCCAGCAGTGAAAGTGAGCGACCTAACTATGGCTACACCTTC. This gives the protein CASSESERPNYGYTF.

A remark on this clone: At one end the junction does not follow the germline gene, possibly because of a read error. The CDR3 DNA reads as TGCGCCAGCAGCCAAGACCTAGACAGCCTCTACGAGCAGTACTTC. This codes for CASSQDLDSLYEQYF. The V and J genes are TRBV7-2 and TRBJ2-7; possible D gene TRBD1, 5 bases. The CDR3 contains 15 residues. Germline-derived CDR1 and CDR2 are SGHTA and FQGNSA.

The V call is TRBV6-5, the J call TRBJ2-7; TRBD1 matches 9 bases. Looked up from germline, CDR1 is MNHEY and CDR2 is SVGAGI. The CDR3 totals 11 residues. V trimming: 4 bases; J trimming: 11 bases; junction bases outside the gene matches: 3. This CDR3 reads CASSSTGGEYF. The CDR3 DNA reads TGTGCCAGCAGTTCAACAGGGGGCGAGTACTTC.

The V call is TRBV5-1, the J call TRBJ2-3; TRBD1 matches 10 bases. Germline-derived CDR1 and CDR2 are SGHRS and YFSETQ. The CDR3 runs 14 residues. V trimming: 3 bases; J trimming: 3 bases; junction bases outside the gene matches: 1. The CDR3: CASSWTGGTDTQYF. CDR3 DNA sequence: TGCGCCAGCAGCTGGACAGGGGGAACAGATACGCAGTATTTT.

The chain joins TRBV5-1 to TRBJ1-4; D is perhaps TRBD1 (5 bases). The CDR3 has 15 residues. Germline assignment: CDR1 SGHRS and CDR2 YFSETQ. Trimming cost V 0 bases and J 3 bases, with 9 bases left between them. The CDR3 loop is CASSLEGLPNEKLFF. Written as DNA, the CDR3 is TGCGCCAGCAGCTTGGAGGGACTGCCTAATGAAAAACTGTTTTTT.